This T cell receptor beta chain was obtained from a study of T cell responses to AZD1222 COVID-19 vaccine. Whole-study results and caveats: The study found vaccine-associated CD4 TCRs spanning spike, dominant at 160-218 and 743-854. Donors skewed white British and female; clonal diversity was possibly underestimated. Repertoire sampling occurred only after the peak T cell response.

The method was immunoSEQ multiplex PCR; TCRdb's version includes in-frame clones alone and lacks a portion of them. The table lists 90,000 to 150,000 clones, over 75% of them singletons, with about 3.5% in the top ten. As concerns this clone: What it binds is not known.

The V end lost 1 base, the J end lost 4 bases, and 13 bases lay between the germline ends. The length of the CDR3 is 15 residues. The germline CDR1 and CDR2 sequences are SGHTA and FQGNSA. This specimen consisted of peripheral blood, obtained on day 0 of AZD1222 vaccination. The clonotype comes from an adult in good health. The rearrangement uses TRBV7-2 and TRBJ1-2; D possibly corresponds to TRBD1 (6 bases). In DNA, the CDR3 is TGTGCCAGCAGCTTAGAACAGGGTCCCCTCTATGGCTACACCTTC. As protein: CASSLEQGPLYGYTF.